This T cell receptor (beta chain) stems from a study of T cells in Graves' hyperthyroidism and ophthalmopathy. In making diagnoses, clinical symptoms, serum thyroxine and TRAb, thyroid ultrasound and orbital computed tomography were all used. This clonotype was observed at least ten times. What it recognizes is unknown. It was RNA transcripts that yielded the amplified TCR beta CDR3 regions. Primed by the HTBI set, a first-round RT-PCR was run on the TCR CDR3. One entry per CDR3 protein results from TCRdb running MiXCR on the multiplex PCR reads. The sample shows 500,000 to 750,000 distinct CDR3 sequences, roughly 14% of them seen only once. The germline V gene encodes CDR1 SGHDN and CDR2 FVKESK. The CDR3 covers 13 residues. V was pared by 5 bases and J by 4 bases, with 4 bases of the junction left unmatched. Study-level results: Blood held most thyroid clonotypes expanded above 0.001 frequency. Ophthalmopathy could be told apart from stable hyperthyroidism with a 13 V-J model.

The receptor comes from a young woman with Graves' hyperthyroidism. The V and J genes are TRBV14 and TRBJ1-1, with 7 bases lining up with TRBD1. The specimen was blood. Written as DNA, the CDR3 is TGTGCCAGCAGCGTCGGGACAGCCACTGAAGCTTTCTTT. Translated: CASSVGTATEAFF.